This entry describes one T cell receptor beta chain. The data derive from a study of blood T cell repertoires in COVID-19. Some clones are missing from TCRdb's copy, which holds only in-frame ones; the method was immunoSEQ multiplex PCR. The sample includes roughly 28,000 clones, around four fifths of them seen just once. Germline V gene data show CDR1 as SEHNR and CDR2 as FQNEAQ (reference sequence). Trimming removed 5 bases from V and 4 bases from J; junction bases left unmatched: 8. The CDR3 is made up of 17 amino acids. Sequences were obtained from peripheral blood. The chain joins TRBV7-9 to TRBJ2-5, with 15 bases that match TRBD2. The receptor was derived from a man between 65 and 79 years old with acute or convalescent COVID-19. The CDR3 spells CASSASKGLAGGETQYF. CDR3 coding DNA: TGTGCCAGCAGCGCTTCCAAGGGACTAGCGGGAGGAGAGACCCAGTACTTC.